Shown below are 8 T cell receptor beta chains from a single sample sequenced in a study of Tregs in tolerant kidney transplant recipients. The assay was immunoSEQ multiplex PCR, and TCRdb's table has in-frame clones only and misses some. This table holds 40,000 to 50,000 clones, roughly nine tenths found once. Mixed chimerism was transient after nonmyeloablative marrow transplants from related graft donors. Sequenced here: CD8+ T cells from blood (PBMCs), sampled 12 months after the transplant. Receptors were obtained from a human patient who received a combined kidney and bone marrow transplant. Among the T cells, some may be from the graft donor.

V and J are TRBV27 and TRBJ1-1, with D maybe TRBD1 (6 bases). V shed 0 bases and J shed 0 bases, with 8 bases lying between them. The CDR3 sequence is 15 residues long. Per germline, CDR1 MNHEY and CDR2 SMNVEV (reference sequence). In nucleotides, the CDR3 is TGTGCCAGCAGTTTATCCAGGGGCATGAACACTGAAGCTTTCTTT. Its translation is CASSLSRGMNTEAFF.

The chain carries TRBV10-2 and TRBJ2-3; 11 nucleotides agree with TRBD2. The ends lost 6 bases at V and 4 bases at J; junction bases unmatched: 6. CDR1 WSHSY and CDR2 SAAADI come from the germline V gene. The CDR3 spans 15 residues. The CDR3 DNA is TGCGCCAGCAGCCTACTAGCGGGAGATCCAGATACGCAGTATTTT. As protein: CASSLLAGDPDTQYF.

V and J are TRBV5-8 and TRBJ2-2, with D unresolved. From germline, CDR1 is SGHTS and CDR2 YDEGEE. The CDR3 consists of 12 residues. V lost 4 bases to trimming and J lost 3 bases, with 4 bases between them. CDR3 amino acids: CASSHYTGELFF. The CDR3 bases are TGTGCCAGCAGCCACTACACCGGGGAGCTGTTTTTT.

This clone was seen only a few times. The rearrangement uses TRBV4-1 and TRBJ1-1; D is undetermined. V was cut by 1 base and J by 6 bases, with 15 bases left in between. The CDR3 totals 15 residues. From germline, CDR1 is MGHRA and CDR2 YSYEKL. The CDR3 region is CASSQGVTLDAEAFF. The CDR3 DNA is TGCGCCAGCAGCCAAGGGGTAACGCTAGACGCTGAAGCTTTCTTT.

The chain recombines TRBV9 with TRBJ1-2; D is uncertain. The V gene lost 0 bases and the J gene lost 2 bases, with 5 bases spanning the gap. This CDR3 spans 13 amino acids. Germline V gene sequence: CDR1 SGDLS, CDR2 YYNGEE. The CDR3 here is CASSVDTNYGYTF. The CDR3 coding sequence is TGTGCCAGCAGCGTAGACACGAACTATGGCTACACCTTC.

The sample holds one count of this clone. The chain links TRBV7-8 to TRBJ2-3; 7 positions match TRBD2. With V trimmed by 3 bases and J by 2 bases, 2 bases remained unmatched. This CDR3 comprises 14 residues. From germline, CDR1 is SGHVS and CDR2 FQNEAQ. The CDR3 nucleotides are TGTGCCAGCAGCTTGGGACTAAACACAGATACGCAGTATTTT. Its translation is CASSLGLNTDTQYF.

The J gene is TRBJ2-5, the V gene TRBV10-3; possible D gene TRBD2, 6 bases. CDR3 length: 13 residues. Germline lookup yields CDR1 ENHRY and CDR2 SYGVKD. V dropped 2 bases and J dropped 11 bases, with 15 bases sitting between them. This chain's CDR3 is CAISEGMVAEQYF. CDR3 DNA: TGTGCCATCAGTGAGGGAATGGTAGCGGAGCAGTACTTC.

The chain employs TRBV28 and TRBJ1-2, with D perhaps TRBD1 (5 bases). Per germline, CDR1 MDHEN and CDR2 SYDVKM. The V end was cut by 6 bases, the J end by 4 bases, with 15 bases between. This CDR3 spans 14 amino acids. The CDR3 loop is CASRLWGERYGYTF. CDR3 sequence (DNA): TGTGCCAGCAGACTCTGGGGGGAACGCTATGGCTACACCTTC.